This TCR beta chain was retrieved from a study of T cell repertoires in cytomegalovirus infection. The wider study: Peptides in the study included HLA-C-restricted and HLA-B-restricted CMV epitopes. Signatures in public TCR beta sequences pointed to both CMV infection and matching HLA type. Notes on the study in general: Accumulated public TCR beta family frequency recognized individuals carrying CMV together with the relevant HLA. Predominance within the ex vivo response was attributable to HLA-C-restricted CMV-specific TCR beta clonotypes.

TCRdb reprocessed the reads via MiXCR and lists one record per CDR3 protein. The data show fewer than 1,000,000 distinct CDR3 sequences, about 33% seen once. As regards this clonotype: Its antigen is undetermined. This may arise from a read error, as a much more abundant clone is one base away.

Germline V CDR1 and CDR2: SGHTA, FQGNSA. The CDR3 length is 12 residues. Sequenced material: cultured CD8+ T cells from PBMCs, taken from culture after CMV antigen stimulation. The receptor comes from a human donor in good health (CMV status not recorded). Some clones in this sample may be carry-over from other donors' samples. The V call is TRBV7-2, the J call TRBJ2-5, with D uncertain. CDR3 amino acids: CASGLGAETQYF. The CDR3 DNA follows: TGTGCCAGCGGCTTAGGAGCCGAGACCCAGTACTTC.